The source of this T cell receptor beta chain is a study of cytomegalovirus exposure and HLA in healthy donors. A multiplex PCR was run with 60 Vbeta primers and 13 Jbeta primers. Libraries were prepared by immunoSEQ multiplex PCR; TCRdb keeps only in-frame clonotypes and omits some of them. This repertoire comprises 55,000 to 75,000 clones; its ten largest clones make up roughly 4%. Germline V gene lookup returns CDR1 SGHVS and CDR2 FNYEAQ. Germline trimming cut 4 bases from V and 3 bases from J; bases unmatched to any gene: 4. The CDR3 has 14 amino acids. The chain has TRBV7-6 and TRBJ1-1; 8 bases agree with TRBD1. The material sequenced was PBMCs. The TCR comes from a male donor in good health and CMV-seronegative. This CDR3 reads CASSSQGADTEAFF. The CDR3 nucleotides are TGTGCCAGCAGCTCGCAGGGGGCTGACACTGAAGCTTTCTTT.